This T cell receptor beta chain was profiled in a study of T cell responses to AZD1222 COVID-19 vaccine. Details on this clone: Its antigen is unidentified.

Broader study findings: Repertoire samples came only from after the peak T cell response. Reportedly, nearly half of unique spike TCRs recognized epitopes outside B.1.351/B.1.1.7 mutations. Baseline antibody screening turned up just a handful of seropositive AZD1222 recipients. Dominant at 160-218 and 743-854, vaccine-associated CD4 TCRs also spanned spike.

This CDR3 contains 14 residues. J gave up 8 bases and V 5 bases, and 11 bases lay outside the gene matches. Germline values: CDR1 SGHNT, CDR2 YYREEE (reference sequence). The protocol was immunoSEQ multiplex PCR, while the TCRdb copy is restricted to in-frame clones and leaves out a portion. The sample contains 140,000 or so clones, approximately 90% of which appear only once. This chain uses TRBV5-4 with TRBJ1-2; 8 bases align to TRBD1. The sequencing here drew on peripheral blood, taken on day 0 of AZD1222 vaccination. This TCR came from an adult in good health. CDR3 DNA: TGTGCCAGCAGGACGACAGGGGAAGGAGGCGGCTACACCTTC. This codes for CASRTTGEGGGYTF.